This TCR beta chain originates from a study of identical twins. TCRdb redid the calling of the 5' RACE reads with MiXCR, one entry per CDR3 protein. This table holds roughly 710,000 distinct CDR3 sequences, roughly 6% found once. This clonotype was found a few times. CDR1 is DFQATT, CDR2 SNEGSKA, per germline (reference sequence). The CDR3 consists of 13 residues. The V and J ends lost 6 bases and 5 bases, in that order; junction bases with no gene match: 8. Sample: naive T cells sorted from blood. The chain links TRBV20-1 to TRBJ2-7, with 9 bases that match TRBD2. The TCR was taken from a man between 18 and 35 years old in good health. CDR3 coding DNA: TGCAGTGCGAATAGCGGGAGTCGCGACGAGCAGTACTTC. The encoded protein is CSANSGSRDEQYF.